The T cell receptor beta chain described here comes from a study of T cell repertoires in ileal Crohn's disease. This clone was counted a few times. The repertoire was sequenced with immunoSEQ multiplex PCR; TCRdb's copy has only in-frame clones and lacks some. The profile shows approximately 9,600 clones, over 65% of them singletons. The sequence derives from an adult with Crohn's disease. The source material was ileal tissue.

For the CDR3, the DNA is TGTGCCAGCGGGACAGGGTTGGGCAATCAGCCCCAGCATTTT. This encodes CASGTGLGNQPQHF. V usage is TRBV19 and J usage is TRBJ1-5; 9 nucleotides match TRBD1. The germline CDR1 and CDR2 sequences are LNHDA and SQIVND (reference sequence). The CDR3 extends over 14 amino acids. After removal of 9 bases from V and 2 bases from J, the junction contained 5 bases not matched to a gene. The full variable domain, rest sourced from reference TRBV19 and TRBJ1-5, is DGGITQSPKYLFRKEGQNVTLSCEQNLNHDAMYWYRQDPGQGLRLIYYSQIVNDFQKGDIAEGYSVSREKKESFPLTVTSAQKNPTAFYLCASGTGLGNQPQHFGDGTRLSIL.